This TCR beta chain was sequenced in a study of cytomegalovirus exposure and HLA in healthy donors. Study-wide results and limits: Association of 16,951 TCR beta sequences with HLA alleles was found at 0.05 false discovery rate in a later analysis. The study listed about 150 cytomegalovirus-associated TCR beta chains. TCR beta V- and J-gene trimming, according to a later analysis, was linked to a missense DCLRE1C variant.

Germline CDR1 is SGHAT and CDR2 is FQNNGV. Trimming at V came to 5 bases and at J to 8 bases, leaving 10 bases not matched to a gene. CDR3 length: 16 amino acids. In nominal health when sampled, donors likely had unrecorded immune exposures nonetheless. Use of 60 Vbeta and 13 Jbeta primers characterized the PCR. The repertoire was sequenced with immunoSEQ multiplex PCR; TCRdb's copy has only in-frame clones and lacks some. The sample consists of about 130,000 clones, 70% to 80% of them appearing once. This clone showed up just once. Its antigen remains unknown. This clonotype was sampled from a man aged 45-65 years in good health and CMV-seronegative. The chain joins TRBV11-2 to TRBJ2-2; the match to TRBD2 covers 11 bases. Sequencing was done on a sample of PBMCs. The CDR3 DNA reads as TGTGCCAGCAGCCTCCACATAGCGGGGGGGCAGGGGGAGCTGTTTTTT. Amino acids: CASSLHIAGGQGELFF.